Sequencing of this TCR beta chain was carried out in a study of PD-L1 blockade in urothelial cancer. Study-wide context: After treatment start, blood was analyzed at 3 weeks (second dose) and at 6 weeks.

The CDR3 has 17 residues. Germline V gene sequence: CDR1 MDHEN, CDR2 SYDVKM. V lost 8 bases to trimming and J lost 9 bases; unmatched junction nucleotides: 17. Produced via immunoSEQ multiplex PCR; TCRdb's table is partial and in-frame only. The sample shows approximately 38,000 clones, approximately 82% of them seen only once. This clone appeared a single time. The chain employs TRBV28 and TRBJ2-1; TRBD2 matches at 12 bases. This specimen consisted of PBMCs, obtained around atezolizumab (anti-PD-L1) treatment. The TCR originated in a man aged 60-69 years with urothelial cancer. The chain's CDR3 is CASCDGWELAGGGEQFF. The CDR3 DNA reads TGTGCCAGCTGTGACGGATGGGAACTAGCGGGAGGTGGTGAGCAGTTCTTC.